The rows below give T cell receptor beta chains drawn from one sample of a study of blood T cell repertoires in COVID-19. Assay used: immunoSEQ multiplex PCR; TCRdb lists only in-frame clones, some missing. Of 55,000 to 65,000 clones in the sample, under 85% were seen once. The sequencing input was peripheral blood. These receptors originate from a man aged 55 to 70 with acute or convalescent COVID-19. The CDR3 runs from the conserved cysteine through the conserved F or W. The D gene is left open where the match is weak. The size entry is marked missing in some rows and otherwise reads once, few, many or a size class.

clone_size j_call d_call v_call cdr3_aa cdr3_nt
- TRBJ2-2 - TRBV18 CASSGATNTGELFF TGTGCCAGCTCAGGGGCCACGAACACCGGGGAGCTGTTTTTT
few TRBJ2-7 - TRBV19 CASSDGGRSGEQYF TGTGCCAGCTCTGACGGGGGGCGGTCCGGCGAGCAGTACTTC
- TRBJ1-2 TRBD1 TRBV2 CASRSDRGANYGYTF TGTGCCAGCAGGTCTGACAGGGGAGCTAACTATGGCTACACCTTC
few TRBJ1-2 - TRBV5-1 CASRGLGGNYGYTF TGCGCCAGCAGGGGGCTGGGAGGGAACTATGGCTACACCTTC
- TRBJ2-3 TRBD1 TRBV5-1 CASSAYTGQGADTQYF TGCGCCAGCAGCGCCTATACGGGACAGGGGGCAGATACGCAGTATTTT
- TRBJ2-5 - TRBV5-1 CASSTEETQYF TGCGCCAGCAGCACGGAGGAGACCCAGTACTTC
few TRBJ2-7 TRBD1 TRBV19 CASSMVHPGTASNYEQYF TGTGCCAGTAGTATGGTCCATCCCGGGACAGCTTCAAACTACGAGCAGTACTTC
- TRBJ2-7 TRBD2 TRBV6-1 CASSEKKIAGAYEQYF TGTGCCAGCAGTGAAAAAAAGATAGCGGGGGCCTACGAGCAGTACTTC
- TRBJ1-5 - TRBV19 CASSMGGYSNQPQHF TGTGCCAGTAGTATGGGAGGGTATAGCAATCAGCCCCAGCATTTT
- TRBJ2-3 - TRBV7-2 CASSLYRDTQYF TGTGCCAGCAGCTTATACAGGGATACGCAGTATTTT
- TRBJ2-4 TRBD2 TRBV30 CAWSDGGAGKNIQYF TGTGCCTGGAGTGACGGGGGGGCCGGCAAAAACATTCAGTACTTC
- TRBJ1-6 TRBD1 TRBV19 CASSRQGTSPLHF TGTGCCAGTAGTAGACAGGGAACGTCACCCCTCCACTTT
- TRBJ1-2 - TRBV15 CATSRDPDSNYGYTF TGTGCCACCAGCAGAGATCCGGACAGTAACTATGGCTACACCTTC
- TRBJ1-5 - TRBV28 CASSLYGGYTGRSNQPQHF TGTGCCAGCAGTTTGTACGGAGGGTATACCGGGCGGAGCAATCAGCCCCAGCATTTT
- TRBJ1-2 - TRBV2 CASNQENYGYTF TGTGCCAGTAACCAGGAAAACTATGGCTACACCTTC
- TRBJ1-1 TRBD1 TRBV28 CASSFTGGGMFAEAFF TGTGCCAGCAGCTTTACAGGGGGCGGTATGTTCGCTGAAGCTTTCTTT
- TRBJ1-2 TRBD1 TRBV13 CASSVNRGNYGYTF TGTGCCAGCAGCGTCAACAGGGGTAACTATGGCTACACCTTC
- TRBJ2-5 TRBD2 TRBV5-1 CASSWGGGGLQETQYF TGCGCCAGCAGCTGGGGGGGCGGGGGGCTCCAAGAGACCCAGTACTTC
- TRBJ1-5 - TRBV15 CATSGEIYSNQPQHF TGTGCCACCAGCGGAGAGATCTATAGCAATCAGCCCCAGCATTTT
- TRBJ2-5 - TRBV19 CASSRSGARAETQYF TGTGCCAGTAGTAGATCAGGGGCCCGGGCGGAGACCCAGTACTTC
- TRBJ1-2 TRBD1 TRBV5-1 CASSSLHDRTGENYGYTF TGCGCCAGCAGCTCTCTCCACGATCGGACAGGTGAAAACTATGGCTACACCTTC
few TRBJ1-5 TRBD1 TRBV5-1 CASRPDRGNQPQHF TGCGCCAGCCGACCCGACAGGGGTAACCAGCCCCAGCATTTT
- TRBJ2-1 TRBD2 TRBV4-2 CASSQRVLAGAYNEQFF TGTGCCAGCAGCCAAAGGGTACTAGCGGGGGCCTACAATGAGCAGTTCTTC
- TRBJ2-2 - TRBV5-1 CASSFGGNTGELFF TGCGCCAGCAGCTTTGGCGGGAACACCGGGGAGCTGTTTTTT
- TRBJ1-2 TRBD1 TRBV4-2 CASSLGTAGGYTF TGTGCCAGCAGCCTGGGGACAGCCGGTGGCTACACCTTC
- TRBJ1-3 TRBD1 TRBV28 CASRWAGTGSTNTIYF TGTGCCAGCAGATGGGCCGGGACAGGGTCTACAAACACCATATATTTT
- TRBJ1-2 TRBD1 TRBV7-3 CASSPQGGSKYGYTF TGTGCCAGCAGCCCTCAAGGGGGCAGTAAGTATGGCTACACCTTC
- TRBJ1-3 - TRBV6-5 CASSPNFGNTIYF TGTGCCAGCTCCCCGAACTTTGGAAACACCATATATTTT
- TRBJ2-7 TRBD2 TRBV4-2 CASSQEPLLAGGVYEQYF TGTGCCAGCAGCCAAGAACCCCTCCTAGCGGGGGGCGTCTACGAGCAGTACTTC
- TRBJ1-5 - TRBV9 CASSGGGENQPQHF TGTGCCAGCAGCGGGGGGGGAGAAAATCAGCCCCAGCATTTT
once TRBJ2-5 - TRBV5-4 CASSLVRGRQETQYF TGTGCCAGCAGCTTGGTCAGGGGGAGGCAAGAGACCCAGTACTTC
- TRBJ2-2 - TRBV7-3 CASSFRVNTGELFF TGTGCCAGCAGCTTCCGGGTCAACACCGGGGAGCTGTTTTTT
- TRBJ1-2 - TRBV6-6 CASSQILTADYGYTF TGTGCCAGCAGCCAAATTCTTACAGCGGACTATGGCTACACCTTC
- TRBJ1-3 - TRBV2 CASSEAQGNSGNTIYF TGTGCCAGCAGTGAAGCTCAGGGGAACTCTGGAAACACCATATATTTT
- TRBJ2-5 - TRBV2 CASSIARETQYF TGTGCCAGCAGTATAGCCCGGGAGACCCAGTACTTC
- TRBJ2-3 - TRBV10-3 CAISDSPGLGTDTQYF TGTGCCATCAGTGATTCCCCGGGACTGGGCACAGATACGCAGTATTTT
once TRBJ1-6 - TRBV7-3 CASSHGGVSPLHF TGTGCCAGCAGCCACGGGGGTGTCTCACCCCTCCACTTT
- TRBJ1-5 - TRBV4-1 CASSQDLGGSYQPQHF TGCGCCAGCAGCCAAGATCTGGGGGGGTCTTATCAGCCCCAGCATTTT
- TRBJ2-7 - TRBV7-8 CASSLQVDYEQYF TGTGCCAGCAGCTTACAGGTAGACTACGAGCAGTACTTC
- TRBJ1-2 TRBD1 TRBV6-5 CASRTGQGYGYTF TGTGCCAGCAGGACCGGACAGGGCTATGGCTACACCTTC
- TRBJ1-1 - TRBV9 CASSGRNTEAFF TGTGCCAGCTCCGGTCGTAACACTGAAGCTTTCTTT
- TRBJ2-5 TRBD1 TRBV4-1 CASSQTGTGGQETQYF TGCGCCAGCAGCCAAACCGGGACAGGGGGCCAGGAGACCCAGTACTTC
- TRBJ1-2 TRBD1 TRBV6-5 CASRLGGSYGYTF TGTGCCAGCAGGTTAGGGGGCTCCTATGGCTACACCTTC
- TRBJ1-3 TRBD1 TRBV4-2 CASSLRQGHNHSGNTIYF TGTGCCAGCAGCCTTAGACAGGGCCACAACCACTCTGGAAACACCATATATTTT
- TRBJ1-1 - TRBV27 CASSVPGGRTEAFF TGTGCCAGCAGTGTCCCGGGGGGGCGGACTGAAGCTTTCTTT
- TRBJ2-7 TRBD1 TRBV11-1 CASSSGTGEAYEQYF TGTGCCAGCAGCTCCGGGACAGGGGAGGCCTACGAGCAGTACTTC